This T cell receptor (beta chain) was found in a study of T cell responses to AZD1222 COVID-19 vaccine. From germline, CDR1 is SGHRS and CDR2 YFSETQ. The CDR3 contains 16 residues. Trimming pared 1 base from V and 2 bases from J, leaving 13 bases between. The protocol was immunoSEQ multiplex PCR, while the TCRdb copy is restricted to in-frame clones and leaves out a portion. There are over 120,000 clones in the sample; over 80% occur only once, and less than 3.5% lies in the top ten. This clone occurred a few times. V and J are TRBV5-1 and TRBJ1-5; possibly TRBD1 for D (6 bases). The sequence derives from an adult who received the AZD1222 COVID-19 vaccine. Sequencing used peripheral blood, obtained 28 days after the second AZD1222 dose. This chain's CDR3 is CASSLTGGVGNQPQHF. Here the CDR3 DNA reads TGCGCCAGCAGCTTGACGGGGGGCGTAGGCAATCAGCCCCAGCATTTT.